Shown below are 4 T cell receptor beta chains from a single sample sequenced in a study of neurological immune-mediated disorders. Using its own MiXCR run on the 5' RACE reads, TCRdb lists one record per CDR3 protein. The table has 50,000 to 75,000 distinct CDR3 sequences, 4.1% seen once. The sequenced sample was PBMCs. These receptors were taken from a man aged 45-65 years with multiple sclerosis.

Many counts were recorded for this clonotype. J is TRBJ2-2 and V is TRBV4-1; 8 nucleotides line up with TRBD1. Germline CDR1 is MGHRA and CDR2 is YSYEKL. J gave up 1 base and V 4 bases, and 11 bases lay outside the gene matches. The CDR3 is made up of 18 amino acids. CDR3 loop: CASSPDRALPMNTGELFF. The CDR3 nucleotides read TGCGCCAGCAGCCCGGACAGGGCCTTACCTATGAACACCGGGGAGCTGTTTTTT.

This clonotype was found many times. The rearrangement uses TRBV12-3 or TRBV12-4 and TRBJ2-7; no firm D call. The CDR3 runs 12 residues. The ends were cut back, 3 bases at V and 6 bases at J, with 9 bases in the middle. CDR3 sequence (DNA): TGTGCCAGCAGTTTGGGGAAGGGCGAGCAGTACTTC. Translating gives CASSLGKGEQYF.

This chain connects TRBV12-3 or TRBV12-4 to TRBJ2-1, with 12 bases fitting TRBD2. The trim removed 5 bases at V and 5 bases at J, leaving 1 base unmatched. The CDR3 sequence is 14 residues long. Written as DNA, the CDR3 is TGTGCCAGCAGTGCTAGCGGGGGGGACAATGAGCAGTTCTTC. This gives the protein CASSASGGDNEQFF.

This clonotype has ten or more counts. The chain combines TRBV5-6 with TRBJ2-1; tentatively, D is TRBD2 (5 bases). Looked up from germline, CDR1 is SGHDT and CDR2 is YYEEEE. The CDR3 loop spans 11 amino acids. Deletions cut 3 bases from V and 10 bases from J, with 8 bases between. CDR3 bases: TGTGCCAGCAGCTCAACTAGGGAGCAGTTCTTC. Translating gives CASSSTREQFF. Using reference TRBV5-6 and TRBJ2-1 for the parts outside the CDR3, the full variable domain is DAGVTQSPTHLIKTRGQQVTLRCSPKSGHDTVSWYQQALGQGPQFIFQYYEEEERQRGNFPDRFSGHQFPNYSSELNVNALLLGDSALYLCASSSTREQFFGPGTRLTVL.